The rows below give T cell receptor beta chains drawn from one sample of a study of human T cells and chemical hapten exposure. TCRdb reprocessed the RACE reads with MiXCR, giving one entry per CDR3 protein. The data contain 70,000 to 90,000 distinct CDR3 sequences, 8.5% to 12% of them singletons. This material consisted of whole blood, taken in connection with sensitization to the hapten diphenylcyclopropenone (DPC). The source of these receptors is a woman aged 45-60 years with alopecia areata. Some clones in this sample may be carry-over from other donors' samples. Each CDR3 is given with its conserved first and last residue. The order of the fields is clone size, V gene, J gene, D gene, CDR3 DNA, CDR3 protein. The D gene is left open where the match is weak. Expanded clones get a size class; other rows say once, few or many, or leave the size out.

clone_size: once
v_call: TRBV3-1
j_call: TRBJ1-2
d_call: TRBD1
cdr3_nt: TGTGCCAGCAGCCAAGGGACAGGACCTATCGGCTACACCTTC
cdr3_aa: CASSQGTGPIGYTF

clone_size: .
v_call: TRBV14
j_call: TRBJ2-5
d_call: .
cdr3_nt: TGTGCCAGCAGCCAAGCTTACCAGGGACGGCGACAAGAGACCCAGTACTTC
cdr3_aa: CASSQAYQGRRQETQYF

clone_size: .
v_call: TRBV3-1
j_call: TRBJ2-1
d_call: .
cdr3_nt: TGTGCCAGCAGCCAAGATGCGGGGCCACGGCAGGCTGAGCAGTTCTTC
cdr3_aa: CASSQDAGPRQAEQFF

clone_size: many
v_call: TRBV20-1
j_call: TRBJ1-4
d_call: .
cdr3_nt: TGCAGTGCTAACGGTAGGGGTGGCGAAAAACTGTTTTTT
cdr3_aa: CSANGRGGEKLFF

clone_size: many
v_call: TRBV9
j_call: TRBJ2-3
d_call: .
cdr3_nt: TGTGCCAGCAGCCCAACTGGGGGGCGCACAGATACGCAGTATTTT
cdr3_aa: CASSPTGGRTDTQYF

clone_size: many
v_call: TRBV5-5
j_call: TRBJ2-7
d_call: .
cdr3_nt: TGTGCCAGCAGCTCACTCTACGAGCAGTACTTC
cdr3_aa: CASSSLYEQYF

clone_size: many
v_call: TRBV3-1
j_call: TRBJ1-6
d_call: TRBD1
cdr3_nt: TGTGCCAGCAGCCAAAGGACAGGGAGCTCCTATAATTCACCCCTCCACTTT
cdr3_aa: CASSQRTGSSYNSPLHF

clone_size: few
v_call: TRBV20-1
j_call: TRBJ2-3
d_call: .
cdr3_nt: TGCAGTGCTAGAGACCCGAGCACAGATACGCAGTATTTT
cdr3_aa: CSARDPSTDTQYF

clone_size: many
v_call: TRBV27
j_call: TRBJ2-5
d_call: TRBD1
cdr3_nt: TGTGCCAGCAGTTTACAGGGGGCCGGCCAAGAGACCCAGTACTTC
cdr3_aa: CASSLQGAGQETQYF

clone_size: many
v_call: TRBV4-3
j_call: TRBJ2-6
d_call: .
cdr3_nt: TGCGCCAGCAGCCAAGATCTGGGGGCCGGGGCCAACGTCCTGACTTTC
cdr3_aa: CASSQDLGAGANVLTF

clone_size: few
v_call: TRBV5-4
j_call: TRBJ1-1
d_call: TRBD1
cdr3_nt: TGTGCCAGCAGCTTGGGAAGGGGGCGGGACACTGAAGCTTTCTTT
cdr3_aa: CASSLGRGRDTEAFF

clone_size: many
v_call: TRBV20-1
j_call: TRBJ2-3
d_call: .
cdr3_nt: TGCAGTGCTAGAGATCCTAAGACAAGCACAGATACGCAGTATTTT
cdr3_aa: CSARDPKTSTDTQYF

clone_size: many
v_call: TRBV2
j_call: TRBJ2-5
d_call: TRBD1
cdr3_nt: TGTGCCAGCCGCCGGGACAGGGGGGCCGGAGTGGAGACCCAGTACTTC
cdr3_aa: CASRRDRGAGVETQYF

clone_size: few
v_call: TRBV7-9
j_call: TRBJ1-5
d_call: TRBD1
cdr3_nt: TGTGCCAGCAGCTTAGGGACAGGGGCTAGCAATCAGCCCCAGCATTTT
cdr3_aa: CASSLGTGASNQPQHF

clone_size: many
v_call: TRBV20-1
j_call: TRBJ2-3
d_call: TRBD2
cdr3_nt: TGCAGTGCTAGAGAAGCGGGGGGCAGGGATACGCAGTATTTT
cdr3_aa: CSAREAGGRDTQYF

clone_size: few
v_call: TRBV4-2
j_call: TRBJ1-1
d_call: .
cdr3_nt: TGTGCCAGCAGCCCCGAAGTCCGGGCTAAGAACACTGAAGCTTTCTTT
cdr3_aa: CASSPEVRAKNTEAFF

clone_size: .
v_call: TRBV6-5
j_call: TRBJ1-1
d_call: .
cdr3_nt: TGTGCCAGCAGTCGAAGTACTTACGACCGGAACACTGAAGCTTTCTTT
cdr3_aa: CASSRSTYDRNTEAFF

clone_size: .
v_call: TRBV20-1
j_call: TRBJ2-2
d_call: .
cdr3_nt: TGCAGTGCTAGAGATCGTCGGACAGCATCGAACACCGGGGAGCTGTTTTTT
cdr3_aa: CSARDRRTASNTGELFF

clone_size: few
v_call: TRBV6-5
j_call: TRBJ2-3
d_call: .
cdr3_nt: TGTGCCAGCAGCCGCCCTGAAAGTGGAGATACGCAGTATTTT
cdr3_aa: CASSRPESGDTQYF

clone_size: many
v_call: TRBV4-1
j_call: TRBJ1-4
d_call: .
cdr3_nt: TGCGCCAGCAGTCTAAGGGAAAAACTGTTTTTT
cdr3_aa: CASSLREKLFF

clone_size: many
v_call: TRBV11-2
j_call: TRBJ2-1
d_call: TRBD2
cdr3_nt: TGTGCCAGCAGCTTAGCAGGGACTAGCGGACACAATGAGCAGTTCTTC
cdr3_aa: CASSLAGTSGHNEQFF

clone_size: many
v_call: TRBV4-3
j_call: TRBJ2-1
d_call: TRBD2
cdr3_nt: TGCGCCAGCAGCCAAGAGCCGTCAGCGGGAAGCTCCTACAATGAGCAGTTCTTC
cdr3_aa: CASSQEPSAGSSYNEQFF

clone_size: .
v_call: TRBV29-1
j_call: TRBJ1-1
d_call: .
cdr3_nt: TGCAGCGTAGTACCCGACAGTCTAACTGAAGCTTTCTTT
cdr3_aa: CSVVPDSLTEAFF

clone_size: few
v_call: TRBV29-1
j_call: TRBJ2-3
d_call: TRBD1
cdr3_nt: TGCAGCGTTGGAGGGGACAGGGGGCGAGATACGCAGTATTTT
cdr3_aa: CSVGGDRGRDTQYF

clone_size: few
v_call: TRBV12-3/TRBV12-4
j_call: TRBJ1-2
d_call: .
cdr3_nt: TGTGCCAGCAGTTCTCAGGGATTGCATGGCTACACCTTC
cdr3_aa: CASSSQGLHGYTF

clone_size: few
v_call: TRBV27
j_call: TRBJ1-2
d_call: TRBD1
cdr3_nt: TGTGCCAGCAGGGCCGGGACAGGGCTCTATGGCTACACCTTC
cdr3_aa: CASRAGTGLYGYTF

clone_size: many
v_call: TRBV12-5
j_call: TRBJ2-7
d_call: .
cdr3_nt: TGTGCTAGTGCCCCGGGAGGGGGCTACTACGAGCAGTACTTC
cdr3_aa: CASAPGGGYYEQYF

clone_size: many
v_call: TRBV5-1
j_call: TRBJ2-1
d_call: .
cdr3_nt: TGCGCCAGCAGCTTCGGGGCCTACAATGAGCAGTTCTTC
cdr3_aa: CASSFGAYNEQFF

clone_size: many
v_call: TRBV28
j_call: TRBJ2-2
d_call: .
cdr3_nt: TGTGCCAGCAGTTCGAGTTACACCGGGGAGCTGTTTTTT
cdr3_aa: CASSSSYTGELFF

clone_size: .
v_call: TRBV20-1
j_call: TRBJ1-1
d_call: .
cdr3_nt: TGCAGTGCTAGAGTCAATATGAACACTGAAGCTTTCTTT
cdr3_aa: CSARVNMNTEAFF

clone_size: many
v_call: TRBV29-1
j_call: TRBJ2-1
d_call: TRBD2
cdr3_nt: TGCAGCGTTGAAGATAGGGCTAGCGGGAGCAATGAGCAGTTCTTC
cdr3_aa: CSVEDRASGSNEQFF